Shown below are 22 T cell receptor beta chains from a single sample sequenced in a study of T cell repertoires in cytomegalovirus infection. TCRdb reanalysed the reads using MiXCR and keeps one entry per CDR3 protein. Of some 300,000 distinct CDR3 sequences listed, about a sixth are singletons. The sample was PBMCs. These TCRs come from a human donor in good health (CMV status not recorded). Some clones in this sample may be carry-over from other donors' samples.

This clonotype has only a few counts. The V and J genes are TRBV20-1 and TRBJ1-6; 8 bases fit TRBD1. Trimming took 3 bases from V and 3 from J; bases not matched to a gene: 4. CDR1 and CDR2 (germline): DFQATT, SNEGSKA (reference sequence). CDR3 length: 15 residues. DNA of the CDR3: TGCAGTGCTAGCGACAGGGGACTCTATAATTCACCCCTCCACTTT. Translated: CSASDRGLYNSPLHF.

This chain joins TRBV9 and TRBJ2-5; 9 bases are a match to TRBD2. Per the germline V gene, CDR1 is SGDLS and CDR2 is YYNGEE. The V and J ends lost 0 bases and 5 bases, in that order; junction bases with no gene match: 5. The CDR3 has 15 amino acids. The CDR3 DNA sequence: TGTGCCAGCAGCGTAGGAGCGGGGGGAGGGGAGACCCAGTACTTC. Amino acids: CASSVGAGGGETQYF.

This clonotype was seen many times. The chain recombines TRBV7-9 with TRBJ2-7; D is perhaps TRBD1 (7 bases). The CDR3 length is 21 residues. The V end was cut by 2 bases, the J end by 7 bases, with 36 bases between. Per germline, CDR1 SEHNR and CDR2 FQNEAQ (reference sequence). The CDR3 sequence is CASSLWPAANPARQGGTEQYF. CDR3 bases: TGTGCCAGCAGCTTATGGCCCGCAGCGAACCCCGCCCGCCAGGGGGGTACGGAGCAGTACTTC.

There are many counts of this clonotype. The chain is built from TRBV7-3 and TRBJ2-3; D is undetermined. The CDR3 runs 13 residues. Trimming took 2 bases from V and 3 from J, leaving 6 bases between them. CDR1 is SGHTA, CDR2 FQGTGA, per germline. DNA for the CDR3: TGTGCCAGCAGCTTATCCCCAACAGATACGCAGTATTTT. This sequence encodes CASSLSPTDTQYF.

The gene calls are TRBV20-1 and TRBJ2-3; TRBD1 matches 10 bases. V was clipped by 3 bases and J by 0 bases; unmatched bases: 3. The CDR3 is made up of 15 amino acids. Germline CDR1 reads DFQATT; CDR2 reads SNEGSKA (reference sequence). DNA for the CDR3: TGCAGTGCTAGGACAGGGGGCCGGAGCACAGATACGCAGTATTTT. This codes for CSARTGGRSTDTQYF.

The chain couples TRBV5-6 to TRBJ2-5, with D possibly being TRBD1 (6 bases). Germline V gene sequence: CDR1 SGHDT, CDR2 YYEEEE. The CDR3 runs 14 residues. Trimming pared 2 bases from V and 3 bases from J, leaving 11 bases between. For the CDR3, the DNA is TGTGCCAGCAGCTTCCGGGACACGGAAGAGACCCAGTACTTC. Translating it yields CASSFRDTEETQYF.

This clonotype was seen only a few times. J is TRBJ2-7 and V is TRBV10-3, with D unresolved. The CDR3 is 13 amino acids. The ends were cut back, 3 bases at V and 6 bases at J, with 12 bases in the middle. Germline V gene data show CDR1 as ENHRY and CDR2 as SYGVKD. CDR3 nucleotides: TGTGCCATCAGTGATTTTACCGAGAGCGAGCAGTACTTC. It is translated as CAISDFTESEQYF.

The chain joins TRBV5-1 to TRBJ2-7, with 9 bases that match TRBD2. Trimming took 0 bases from V and 0 from J; bases not matched to a gene: 4. The CDR3 runs 16 residues. CDR1 SGHRS and CDR2 YFSETQ come from the germline V gene. The CDR3 protein is CASSLGASGASYEQYF. DNA for the CDR3: TGCGCCAGCAGCTTGGGGGCTAGCGGGGCCTCCTACGAGCAGTACTTC. The complete variable domain, with remaining parts taken from reference TRBV5-1 and TRBJ2-7, reads KAGVTQTPRYLIKTRGQQVTLSCSPISGHRSVSWYQQTPGQGLQFLFEYFSETQRNKGNFPGRFSGRQFSNSRSEMNVSTLELGDSALYLCASSLGASGASYEQYFGPGTRLTVT.

This clonotype was counted only a few times. This rearrangement joins TRBV14 to TRBJ1-1; tentatively, D is TRBD1 (6 bases). Germline V CDR1 and CDR2: SGHDN, FVKESK. The CDR3 has 17 amino acids. Trimming pared 1 base from V and 0 bases from J, leaving 15 bases between. The CDR3 sequence is CASSQGGRGVLNTEAFF. For the CDR3, the DNA is TGTGCCAGCAGCCAAGGGGGGCGCGGGGTTCTGAACACTGAAGCTTTCTTT.

The chain is built from TRBV5-1 and TRBJ1-2; no firm D call. The CDR3 extends over 16 amino acids. Germline V gene sequence: CDR1 SGHRS, CDR2 YFSETQ. Trimming stripped 0 bases from V and 3 bases from J, with 15 bases between. CDR3 protein: CASSLDFTARYYGYTF. CDR3 DNA sequence: TGCGCCAGCAGCTTGGATTTTACTGCTCGGTACTATGGCTACACCTTC. The whole variable domain, remainder taken from reference TRBV5-1 and TRBJ1-2, is KAGVTQTPRYLIKTRGQQVTLSCSPISGHRSVSWYQQTPGQGLQFLFEYFSETQRNKGNFPGRFSGRQFSNSRSEMNVSTLELGDSALYLCASSLDFTARYYGYTFGSGTRLTVV.

The table lists this clonotype with many counts. J is TRBJ2-1 and V is TRBV12-3 or TRBV12-4; D gene ambiguous. The CDR3 is 14 residues long. V was shortened by 0 bases and J by 12 bases, with 15 bases between the two germline ends. In DNA form, the CDR3 reads TGTGCCAGCAGTTTAGCCCGAGTAGCTGGTACGCAGTTCTTC. Translation gives CASSLARVAGTQFF.

This clonotype was counted only a few times. The gene calls are TRBV3-1 and TRBJ1-3, with unresolved D. The CDR3 contains 13 residues. Trimming removed 2 bases from V and 4 bases from J, with 6 bases in between. Germline loops: CDR1 LGHDT, CDR2 YNNKEL (reference sequence). This chain's CDR3 is CASSQQEGNTIYF. CDR3 DNA: TGTGCCAGCAGCCAACAAGAAGGAAACACCATATATTTT.

The sample holds many counts of this clonotype. J is TRBJ2-6 and V is TRBV12-3 or TRBV12-4, with 7 positions matching TRBD1. The CDR3 runs 17 residues. The ends lost 4 bases at V and 0 bases at J; junction bases unmatched: 6. The CDR3 coding sequence is TGTGCCAGCAGTTCGCCGACAGGGCTCTCTGGGGCCAACGTCCTGACTTTC. Translation: CASSSPTGLSGANVLTF.

This clonotype has more than one count but fewer than ten. The rearrangement links TRBV28 to TRBJ2-1; 8 bases are shared with TRBD2. Germline V gene sequence: CDR1 MDHEN, CDR2 SYDVKM. V shed 5 bases, J shed 2 bases, and the junction held 11 bases outside the gene matches. This CDR3 contains 17 residues. The DNA of the CDR3 is TGTGCCAGCAGTACCTCACTAGCGGCCCGGACCTACAATGAGCAGTTCTTC. This gives the protein CASSTSLAARTYNEQFF.

This clonotype was observed a handful of times. This sequence joins TRBV5-1 and TRBJ1-5; 7 nucleotides align to TRBD1. The V gene's germline CDR1 is SGHRS and CDR2 YFSETQ. J was trimmed by 3 bases and V by 4 bases; bases with no gene match: 10. The CDR3 has 16 amino acids. CDR3 nucleotides: TGCGCCAGCAGCGCCGACGGGACAGCTAACAATCAGCCCCAGCATTTT. Translated: CASSADGTANNQPQHF.

V is TRBV20-1 and J is TRBJ2-7; 9 nucleotides match TRBD1. In germline, CDR1 is DFQATT, CDR2 SNEGSKA (reference sequence). The length of the CDR3 is 14 residues. V dropped 6 bases and J dropped 3; count of bases not matched to a gene: 9. In nucleotides, the CDR3 is TGCAGTGCAGTACCCGGGACAGGGATCTACGAGCAGTACTTC. Protein product: CSAVPGTGIYEQYF.

This chain links TRBV20-1 with TRBJ2-5; 8 positions agree with TRBD2. CDR3 length: 13 amino acids. Germline CDR1 and CDR2: DFQATT and SNEGSKA (reference sequence). V shed 5 bases, J shed 4 bases, and the junction held 6 bases outside the gene matches. The CDR3 bases are TGCAGTGCTTCGGGGGGGGGGGCAGAGACCCAGTACTTC. Residues: CSASGGGAETQYF.

This clonotype was counted at least ten times. The chain has TRBV7-2 and TRBJ2-5, with 11 positions matching TRBD2. The CDR3 is 14 amino acids. Per the germline V gene, CDR1 is SGHTA and CDR2 is FQGNSA. V lost 5 bases, J lost 5 bases, and 4 bases stayed unmatched. The CDR3 reads CASSRRTSGETQYF. The CDR3 DNA is TGTGCCAGCAGCCGACGGACTAGCGGGGAGACCCAGTACTTC.

This clonotype was seen ten or more times. The J gene is TRBJ2-7, the V gene TRBV7-3, with no clear D. Germline V gene lookup returns CDR1 SGHTA and CDR2 FQGTGA. Trimming pared 0 bases from V and 5 bases from J, leaving 5 bases between. The CDR3 consists of 12 residues. CDR3 loop: CASSLTGDEQYF. The CDR3 DNA reads as TGTGCCAGCAGCTTAACTGGGGACGAGCAGTACTTC.

This clonotype was detected ten times or more. V usage is TRBV7-2 and J usage is TRBJ1-4; perhaps TRBD1 as D (6 bases). The V gene's germline CDR1 is SGHTA and CDR2 FQGNSA. Trimming cost V 5 bases and J 3 bases, with 16 bases left between them. The CDR3 covers 16 residues. CDR3 sequence reads: CASSTMTGRPNEKLFF. The CDR3 coding sequence is TGTGCCAGCAGCACCATGACAGGTCGGCCTAATGAAAAACTGTTTTTT.

At least ten counts were recorded for this clonotype. The rearrangement joins TRBV6-2 or TRBV6-3 to TRBJ1-5; 10 bases align to TRBD1. V was clipped by 2 bases and J by 4 bases; unmatched bases: 11. Germline V gives CDR1 MNHEY, CDR2 SVGEGT. This CDR3 region has 18 residues. The CDR3, as DNA: TGTGCCAGCAGTTACCACGCCGGGACAGGGGAGACTAATCAGCCCCAGCATTTT. Translating it yields CASSYHAGTGETNQPQHF.

This clonotype was recorded many times. The genes are TRBV7-2 and TRBJ1-6; 9 nucleotides match TRBD1. CDR1 and CDR2 (germline): SGHTA, FQGNSA. The CDR3 is 16 residues long. Germline trimming cut 5 bases from V and 4 bases from J; bases unmatched to any gene: 6. This CDR3 is CASSQGQGLYNSPLHF. The CDR3 nucleotides read TGTGCCAGCAGCCAGGGACAGGGATTGTATAATTCACCCCTCCACTTT. Complete variable domain (other parts from reference TRBV7-2 and TRBJ1-6): GAGVSQSPSNKVTEKGKDVELRCDPISGHTALYWYRQSLGQGLEFLIYFQGNSAPDKSGLPSDRFSAERTGGSVSTLTIQRTQQEDSAVYLCASSQGQGLYNSPLHFGNGTRLTVT.